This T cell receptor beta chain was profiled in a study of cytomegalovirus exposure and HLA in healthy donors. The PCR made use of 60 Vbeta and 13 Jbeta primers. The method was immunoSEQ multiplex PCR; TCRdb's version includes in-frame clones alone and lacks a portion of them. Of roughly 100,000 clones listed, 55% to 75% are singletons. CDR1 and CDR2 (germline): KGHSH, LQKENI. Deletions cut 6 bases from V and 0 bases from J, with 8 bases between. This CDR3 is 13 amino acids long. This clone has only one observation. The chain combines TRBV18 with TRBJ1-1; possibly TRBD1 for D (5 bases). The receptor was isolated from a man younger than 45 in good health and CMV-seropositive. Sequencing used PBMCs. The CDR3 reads CASSPTVNTEAFF. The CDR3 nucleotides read TGTGCCAGCTCCCCGACAGTGAACACTGAAGCTTTCTTT.